Listed here is a single TCR beta chain. Antigen: not known. These data belong to a study of shared clonotypes between healthy human individuals. Method: immunoSEQ multiplex PCR; TCRdb's copy keeps in-frame clones and lacks some. The table has about 680,000 clones, roughly nine tenths seen once. General study findings and limits: With few donors, the genetic and exposure-history diversity represented was limited.

Terminally differentiated effector memory CD45RA+ cells were left out of the naive CD8 fraction, which was CD45RO-negative and positively selected for CCR7. Looked up from germline, CDR1 is LNHNV and CDR2 is YYDKDF (reference sequence). This CDR3 is 12 amino acids long. V was clipped by 8 bases and J by 4 bases, with 9 bases between them. Sequenced: naive CD8+ T cells sorted from blood. The source is a man aged 30-40 years in good health. The chain links TRBV15 to TRBJ2-1; D not certain. The CDR3 region has the DNA TGTGCCACCTCAATGGGGTACAATGAGCAGTTCTTC. As protein: CATSMGYNEQFF.